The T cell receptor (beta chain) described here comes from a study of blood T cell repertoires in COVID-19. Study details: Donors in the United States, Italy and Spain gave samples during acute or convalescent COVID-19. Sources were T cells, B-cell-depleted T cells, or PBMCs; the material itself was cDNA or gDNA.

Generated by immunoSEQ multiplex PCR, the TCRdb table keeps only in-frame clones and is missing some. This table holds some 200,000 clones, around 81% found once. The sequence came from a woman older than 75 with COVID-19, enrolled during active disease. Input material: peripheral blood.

The CDR3 bases are TGTGCCAGCAGTTTATGGGCCAACACTGAAGCTTTCTTT. Translation gives CASSLWANTEAFF. The chain couples TRBV27 to TRBJ1-1; no reliable D call. This CDR3 has 13 amino acids. With 1 base removed from V and 2 bases from J, the gap between germline ends came to 5 bases. The germline CDR1 and CDR2 sequences are MNHEY and SMNVEV (reference sequence).